Below, 5 T cell receptor beta chains from the same sample are listed, as sequenced in a study of a mutant IDH1 vaccine in newly diagnosed glioma. Their cognate antigens are unknown. Data came from immunoSEQ multiplex PCR; TCRdb stores just in-frame clones and leaves some out. The data hold 35,000 to 45,000 clones, with over 75% observed a single time. Time point specified: week 35, safety follow-up. It was 300 ug of mutant IDH1 20-mer peptide that made up each vaccine dose, given with topical imiquimod. The sequencing here drew on PBMCs, taken from a glioma patient whose treatment included an IDH1 peptide vaccine. Source of these receptors: a man between 35 and 55 years old with glioma.

This chain's CDR3 is CASSLVGGKNNEQFF. DNA of the CDR3: TGCGCCAGCAGCTTAGTCGGGGGGAAGAACAATGAGCAGTTCTTC. This chain joins TRBV5-1 and TRBJ2-1; 7 bases fit TRBD2. Germline trimming cut 2 bases from V and 5 bases from J; bases unmatched to any gene: 7. Per the germline V gene, CDR1 is SGHRS and CDR2 is YFSETQ. This CDR3 contains 15 residues.

The chain is built from TRBV28 and TRBJ1-1; D unclear. V was trimmed by 8 bases and J by 4 bases, leaving 8 bases between them. The CDR3 contains 11 residues. CDR1 is MDHEN, CDR2 SYDVKM, per germline. Here the CDR3 reads CASLRFTEAFF. For the CDR3, the DNA is TGTGCCAGCCTGCGGTTCACTGAAGCTTTCTTT.

The chain couples TRBV5-5 to TRBJ2-7; D is possibly TRBD1 or TRBD2 (5 bases each). The V end was cut by 3 bases, the J end by 5 bases, with 18 bases between. The CDR3 has 15 amino acids. The germline gives CDR1 SGHKS, CDR2 YYEKEE (reference sequence). For the CDR3, the DNA is TGTGCCAGCAGCTCCCCGGTTAGAGGGGTGGACGAGCAGTACTTC. It yields the protein CASSSPVRGVDEQYF.

This clone was detected only once. The chain uses TRBV28 and TRBJ2-7; the match to TRBD1 covers 8 bases. This CDR3 is 13 amino acids long. In germline, CDR1 is MDHEN, CDR2 SYDVKM. The J segment lost 5 bases and the V segment lost 8 bases, leaving 8 bases of the junction unmatched. CDR3 amino acids: CASVGQGVHEQYF. CDR3 nucleotides: TGTGCCAGCGTCGGACAGGGCGTCCACGAGCAGTACTTC.

This clone has only a few counts. The rearrangement uses TRBV29-1 and TRBJ1-2; D not resolved. V was cut by 5 bases and J by 5 bases, with 12 bases left in between. Germline CDR1 is SQVTM and CDR2 is ANQGSEA. This CDR3 has 12 residues. The CDR3 nucleotides are TGCAGCGTTAGTCCCAACCCGTATGGCTACACCTTC. Its translation: CSVSPNPYGYTF.